The 20 T cell receptor beta chains listed next were all sequenced from one sample in a study of siplizumab effects on memory and regulatory T cells. Profiled with immunoSEQ multiplex PCR; TCRdb holds only in-frame clones, not every one. This table holds tens of thousands of clones, 85% to 95% found once. Specimen: CD8+ T cells sorted from blood. The receptors were sampled from a human donor in good health.

On this clone: One end of the junction fails to match germline, which may point to a read error. The chain links TRBV12-5 to TRBJ1-4; D unclear. The CDR3 loop spans 13 amino acids. Germline V gene lookup returns CDR1 LGHNT and CDR2 FRNRAP. The CDR3 is CASGLSELEGWIF. The CDR3, as DNA: TGTGCTAGTGGTTTGTCGGAATTGGAGGGTTGGATTTTT.

The chain combines TRBV25-1 with TRBJ1-5, with 9 positions matching TRBD1. V lost 5 bases, J lost 6 bases, and 2 bases stayed unmatched. The CDR3 runs 13 residues. Germline V CDR1 and CDR2: MGHDK, SYGVNS. In DNA form, the CDR3 reads TGTGCCAGCAGTACAGGGGGCAGTCAGCCCCAGCATTTT. Amino acid sequence: CASSTGGSQPQHF.

This chain links TRBV7-6 with TRBJ2-2, with 7 bases matching TRBD2. The junction had 17 bases not matched to a gene; V was cut back by 7 bases and J by 0 bases. In germline, CDR1 is SGHVS, CDR2 FNYEAQ. This CDR3 is built from 19 residues. The CDR3 sequence: CASNPYPSGEGANTGELFF. CDR3 in DNA: TGTGCCAGCAACCCTTACCCATCTGGGGAGGGCGCGAACACCGGGGAGCTGTTTTTT.

This clone came up once. V gene TRBV7-3 combines with J gene TRBJ2-1, with D uncertain. The CDR3 length is 16 residues. Germline CDR1 and CDR2: SGHTA and FQGTGA. The V end was cut by 4 bases, the J end by 2 bases, with 15 bases between. The CDR3: CASSSHGQVPYNEQFF. The CDR3 bases are TGTGCCAGCAGCTCTCACGGGCAGGTACCCTACAATGAGCAGTTCTTC.

J is TRBJ1-5 and V is TRBV7-8; 10 bases align to TRBD1. The J segment lost 7 bases and the V segment lost 4 bases, leaving 7 bases of the junction unmatched. The CDR3 runs to 15 residues. Per the germline V gene, CDR1 is SGHVS and CDR2 is FQNEAQ. This CDR3 reads CASSYIGQGEQPQHF. CDR3 sequence (DNA): TGTGCCAGCAGCTATATAGGACAGGGGGAACAGCCCCAGCATTTT.

The chain uses TRBV30 and TRBJ2-1, with TRBD2 identical over 9 bases. The CDR3 covers 14 residues. Germline trimming cut 5 bases from V and 8 bases from J; bases unmatched to any gene: 10. CDR1 GTSNPN and CDR2 SVGIG come from the germline V gene (reference sequence). As DNA, the CDR3 is TGTGCCTGGGAGGGACTAGCTATGGCCGATGAGCAGTTCTTC. Its protein is CAWEGLAMADEQFF.

The chain has TRBV5-8 and TRBJ2-1; 7 bases are a match to TRBD2. The CDR3 loop spans 15 amino acids. V lost 4 bases to trimming and J lost 4 bases; unmatched junction nucleotides: 8. Germline-derived CDR1 and CDR2 are SGHTS and YDEGEE. This chain's CDR3 is CASSPSSGLYNEQFF. CDR3 DNA: TGTGCCAGCAGCCCATCTAGCGGCCTTTACAATGAGCAGTTCTTC.

The chain carries TRBV7-6 and TRBJ2-7; D tentatively fits TRBD1 or TRBD2 (5 bases each). CDR3 length equals 14 residues. Germline CDR1 is SGHVS and CDR2 is FNYEAQ. V lost 5 bases to trimming and J lost 6 bases, with 17 bases between them. CDR3 loop: CASSQTGGSVEQYF. The DNA for the CDR3 is TGTGCCAGCAGCCAAACAGGAGGCTCGGTCGAGCAGTACTTC.

V and J are TRBV5-1 and TRBJ2-1; D is ambiguous. Germline assignment: CDR1 SGHRS and CDR2 YFSETQ. V gave up 0 bases and J gave up 5 bases, with 9 bases separating them. This CDR3 is 14 amino acids long. The CDR3 bases are TGCGCCAGCAGCTTGGGTCACAGTAACAATGAGCAGTTCTTC. This codes for CASSLGHSNNEQFF. Together with reference TRBV5-1 and TRBJ2-1, the CDR3 gives the full variable domain: KAGVTQTPRYLIKTRGQQVTLSCSPISGHRSVSWYQQTPGQGLQFLFEYFSETQRNKGNFPGRFSGRQFSNSRSEMNVSTLELGDSALYLCASSLGHSNNEQFFGPGTRLTVL.

This chain links TRBV21-1 with TRBJ2-1; the DNA was not used to check the table's D call, TRBD1. TRBV21-1 is listed as a pseudogene. This CDR3 contains 14 residues. The CDR3 is CASSRGGTVNEQFF. The DNA for the CDR3 is TGTGCCAGCAGCAGAGGCGGGACAGTCAATGAGCAGTTCTTC.

The chain has TRBV2 and TRBJ2-7; TRBD2 matches at 8 bases. The trim removed 1 base at V and 0 bases at J, leaving 11 bases unmatched. The CDR3 is made up of 18 amino acids. Germline-derived CDR1 and CDR2 are SNHLY and FYNNEI. The DNA for the CDR3 is TGTGCCAGCAGTGAAGTTGAGTTAGCGGGACGTACCTCCTACGAGCAGTACTTC. This gives the protein CASSEVELAGRTSYEQYF.

This sequence joins TRBV7-2 and TRBJ1-1; unclear D gene. Trimming removed 3 bases at V and 5 bases at J, with 4 bases between. The CDR3 is made up of 11 amino acids. Germline CDR1 reads SGHTA; CDR2 reads FQGNSA. The CDR3 coding sequence is TGTGCCAGCAGCTTTGGAACTGAAGCTTTCTTT. This translates into CASSFGTEAFF.

V is TRBV9 and J is TRBJ1-4; D uncertain. V lost 0 bases and J lost 3, with 12 bases in between. Per the germline V gene, CDR1 is SGDLS and CDR2 is YYNGEE. The CDR3 is 16 residues long. In DNA form, the CDR3 reads TGTGCCAGCAGCGTAGGAGGGAGGGCGGCTAATGAAAAACTGTTTTTT. Translation: CASSVGGRAANEKLFF. Drawing the rest from reference TRBV9 and TRBJ1-4, the complete variable domain is DSGVTQTPKHLITATGQRVTLRCSPRSGDLSVYWYQQSLDQGLQFLIQYYNGEERAKGNILERFSAQQFPDLHSELNLSSLELGDSALYFCASSVGGRAANEKLFFGSGTQLSVL.

The gene calls are TRBV4-3 and TRBJ2-1, with TRBD1 matching 7 bases. V gave up 4 bases and J gave up 6 bases; unmatched junction bases: 3. The CDR3 extends over 13 amino acids. Germline lookup yields CDR1 LGHNA and CDR2 YSLEER. This CDR3 is CASSPYRGNEQFF. CDR3 bases: TGCGCCAGCAGCCCATACAGGGGCAATGAGCAGTTCTTC.

The chain carries TRBV5-1 and TRBJ2-4; D not certain. Per germline, CDR1 SGHRS and CDR2 YFSETQ. The CDR3 length is 13 residues. Trimming pared 3 bases from V and 2 bases from J, leaving 6 bases between. CDR3: CASSSTSKNIQYF. The CDR3 DNA follows: TGCGCCAGCAGCTCAACGTCCAAAAACATTCAGTACTTC.

The gene calls are TRBV19 and TRBJ2-1, with TRBD2 identical over 10 bases. CDR3 length: 19 amino acids. CDR1 and CDR2 (germline): LNHDA, SQIVND (reference sequence). The junction had 16 bases not matched to a gene; V was cut back by 4 bases and J by 4 bases. The CDR3 here is CASSTSLAGVPFNYNEQFF. The CDR3 DNA reads TGTGCCAGTAGTACCTCGCTAGCGGGAGTTCCTTTCAATTACAATGAGCAGTTCTTC.

The chain combines TRBV7-2 with TRBJ2-5; D tentatively fits TRBD1 or TRBD2 (5 bases each). The CDR3 length is 16 residues. Trimming stripped 5 bases from V and 4 bases from J, with 20 bases between. Per germline, CDR1 SGHTA and CDR2 FQGNSA. The CDR3 loop reads CASSPWTWGKGETQYF. CDR3 sequence (DNA): TGTGCCAGCAGCCCCTGGACATGGGGGAAAGGAGAGACCCAGTACTTC.

The chain carries TRBV27 and TRBJ2-5; D unresolved. The ends were cut back, 5 bases at V and 1 base at J, with 8 bases in the middle. CDR1 and CDR2 from the germline V gene are MNHEY and SMNVEV (reference sequence). The CDR3 length is 13 residues. The CDR3 here is CASSPTVQETQYF. The CDR3 DNA reads TGTGCCAGCAGTCCGACGGTCCAAGAGACCCAGTACTTC.

The rearrangement joins TRBV6-6 to TRBJ1-2, with D perhaps matching TRBD1 (5 bases). Germline CDR1 MNHNY, CDR2 SVGAGI (reference sequence). The CDR3 runs to 13 residues. V lost 6 bases and J lost 2, with 10 bases in between. CDR3 protein: CASSLGVNYGYTF. Written as DNA, the CDR3 is TGTGCCAGCAGCTTAGGGGTAAACTATGGCTACACCTTC.

The gene calls are TRBV29-1 and TRBJ1-1; no clear D. The CDR3 runs to 13 residues. Trimming stripped 4 bases from V and 5 bases from J, with 14 bases between. Germline V gene data show CDR1 as SQVTM and CDR2 as ANQGSEA. The CDR3 protein is CSVAAGRETEAFF. CDR3 nucleotide sequence: TGCAGCGTTGCTGCCGGGAGGGAAACTGAAGCTTTCTTT.